This TCR beta chain was retrieved from a study of regulatory T cells in long-lasting Graves disease. The study's findings and limits: Only a small sample size was used, which may have cut accuracy. Newly diagnosed patients had higher TCR diversity than persistent Graves' patients did.

V was trimmed by 6 bases and J by 0 bases, leaving 11 bases between them. Germline loops: CDR1 KGHSH, CDR2 LQKENI. CDR3 length: 14 amino acids. Library construction for TCR beta used iRepertoire HTBI primers and Arm-PCR of CDR3 regions. TCRdb redid the calling of the multiplex PCR reads with MiXCR, one entry per CDR3 protein. The table includes a few hundred thousand distinct CDR3 sequences, under 25% detected once. This clonotype was seen more than once but under ten times. As yet, its antigen is unknown. Time point specified: persistent/refractory GD, antithyroid drugs over 5 years with positive TRAb. From RNA extracted from PBMCs, the TCR library was made. An endocrinology department in Xi'an, China, recruited the patients.

This sample comprised peripheral blood mononuclear cells (PBMCs), obtained when the disease was refractory, from a patient treated with antithyroid drugs. The sequence was obtained from a female donor with Graves disease. The chain employs TRBV18 and TRBJ1-1; D ambiguous. The CDR3 sequence: CASSSTALNTEAFF. The CDR3, as DNA: TGTGCCAGCTCTTCGACGGCCCTGAACACTGAAGCTTTCTTT.